This TCR beta chain was documented in a study of cytomegalovirus exposure and HLA in healthy donors. On this clone itself: The antigen is not known.

PCR employed 60 Vbeta and 13 Jbeta primers. Sequenced by immunoSEQ multiplex PCR; TCRdb stores in-frame clones only, minus some. Counted here are under 95,000 clones, 72% occurring once; the ten biggest clones make up 9.5% to 13%. Study-level points and caveats: The authors later linked a missense DCLRE1C variant to TCR beta V- and J-gene trimming.

In germline, CDR1 is GTSNPN, CDR2 SVGIG (reference sequence). The CDR3 contains 14 residues. V lost 4 bases, J lost 5 bases, and 7 bases stayed unmatched. The rearrangement links TRBV30 to TRBJ1-1, with 10 bases that match TRBD1. The sequence came from a woman aged 35 to 49 in good health and CMV-seropositive. The source material was PBMCs. The CDR3 DNA reads TGTGCCTGGACGACAGGGGGCGGAGGGACTGAAGCTTTCTTT. Its protein is CAWTTGGGGTEAFF.